This T cell receptor beta chain was sequenced for a study of T cell repertoires in cytomegalovirus infection. Overall study context: Peptides in the study included HLA-C-restricted and HLA-B-restricted CMV epitopes. CMV infection together with matching HLA type was indicated by public TCR beta signatures. Study-wide points: Of the TCR beta families, the public ones yielded a cumulative frequency that identified carriers of CMV plus the relevant HLA. Ex vivo responses were dominated by HLA-C-restricted CMV-specific TCR beta clonotypes.

TCRdb processed the reads anew with MiXCR; each CDR3 protein has one entry. This sample has about 60,000 distinct CDR3 sequences, with over 15% found just once. CDR1 is LGHNA and CDR2 is YNFKEQ in the germline V gene. Trimming removed 1 base from V and 2 bases from J, with 9 bases in between. The CDR3 extends over 14 amino acids. This clonotype was seen more than once but under ten times. Its antigen is still unknown. This clonotype originated in a human donor in good health (CMV status not recorded). Some clones in this sample may be carry-over from other donors' samples. Sample: CD8+ T cells from cultured PBMCs, taken from culture after CMV antigen stimulation. V usage is TRBV4-2 and J usage is TRBJ2-7, with a possible D match to TRBD1 (6 bases). This CDR3 reads CASSQGTAAYEQYF. CDR3 in DNA: TGTGCCAGCAGCCAAGGGACAGCAGCCTACGAGCAGTACTTC.